A single sample is the source of the 5 T cell receptor beta chains below, sequenced in a study of regulatory T cells in long-lasting Graves disease. Building of the TCR beta libraries involved iRepertoire HTBI primers and Arm-PCR of CDR3 regions. TCRdb called the multiplex PCR reads again in MiXCR, with one record for every CDR3 protein. This sample has 500,000 to 800,000 distinct CDR3 sequences; around 30% occur once, and the top ten carry about two fifths. Documented time point: persistent/refractory GD, antithyroid drugs over 5 years with positive TRAb. From PBMCs, RNA was extracted and then used to make the TCR library. Sequencing was performed on peripheral blood mononuclear cells (PBMCs), taken when the disease was refractory, from a patient treated with antithyroid drugs. These receptor sequences come from a female donor with Graves disease.

This clonotype came up a few times. The chain recombines TRBV6-1 with TRBJ2-7, with D unclear. CDR3 size: 14 residues. Germline CDR1 reads MNHNS; CDR2 reads SASEGT. Trimming cost V 1 base and J 3 bases, with 10 bases left between them. CDR3 sequence (DNA): TGTGCCAGCAGTGAAGGTTTAGGGATCTACGAGCAGTACTTC. Translated, it gives CASSEGLGIYEQYF.

This clonotype was seen a few times. The J gene is TRBJ1-1, the V gene TRBV29-1; 7 positions agree with TRBD1. V shed 3 bases and J 0 bases; nucleotides not matched to a gene: 4. The CDR3 totals 14 residues. CDR1 and CDR2 from the germline V gene are SQVTM and ANQGSEA. The CDR3 reads CSVEGQRMNTEAFF. CDR3 DNA sequence: TGCAGCGTTGAGGGACAGCGCATGAACACTGAAGCTTTCTTT.

CDR3 protein: CASSDRGGGSYEQYF. The CDR3, as DNA: TGTGCCAGCAGTGATAGGGGAGGAGGCTCCTACGAGCAGTACTTC. This chain uses TRBV6-1 with TRBJ2-7, with D tentatively TRBD2 (6 bases). V was pared by 3 bases and J by 0 bases, with 12 bases between. CDR1 MNHNS and CDR2 SASEGT come from the germline V gene. This CDR3 is 15 amino acids long.

This clonotype was seen a few times. The rearrangement joins TRBV7-7 to TRBJ2-5, with 10 bases that match TRBD2. Germline trimming cut 5 bases from V and 5 bases from J; bases unmatched to any gene: 14. Germline lookup yields CDR1 SSHAT and CDR2 FNYEAQ (reference sequence). The CDR3 length is 17 residues. In DNA form, the CDR3 reads TGTGCCAGCAGCCTAATAGCGGGAGGAGGGCGGTCGGAGACCCAGTACTTC. This encodes CASSLIAGGGRSETQYF.

The rearrangement uses TRBV5-4 and TRBJ1-2, with a possible D match to TRBD1 (6 bases). Germline V gives CDR1 SGHNT, CDR2 YYREEE (reference sequence). V was pared by 0 bases and J by 4 bases, with 10 bases between. This CDR3 contains 14 residues. CDR3: CASSLDREGYGYTF. Written as DNA, the CDR3 is TGTGCCAGCAGCTTGGACAGGGAAGGCTATGGCTACACCTTC.